These 21 T cell receptor beta chains came from one sample sequenced in a study of OX40 agonist ivuxolimab in advanced cancers. Generated by immunoSEQ multiplex PCR, the TCRdb table keeps only in-frame clones and is missing some. The sample yields about 48,000 clones, 70% to 80% seen once. The material sequenced was CD4+ or CD8+ T cells sorted from blood, taken in a trial of the OX40 agonist ivuxolimab. The receptors here all came from an adult with an advanced solid tumor such as melanoma, head and neck, liver or kidney cancer.

The chain has TRBV28 and TRBJ2-1, with D tentatively TRBD2 (6 bases). Deletions cut 8 bases from V and 4 bases from J, with 15 bases between. The length of the CDR3 is 14 residues. Germline CDR1 and CDR2: MDHEN and SYDVKM. The CDR3 protein is CASGEGLGYNEQFF. The CDR3 DNA reads TGTGCCAGCGGAGAGGGACTTGGGTACAATGAGCAGTTCTTC.

This chain links TRBV30 with TRBJ1-2; D is undetermined. The V end lost 3 bases, the J end lost 1 base, and 12 bases lay between the germline ends. Germline CDR1 reads GTSNPN; CDR2 reads SVGIG (reference sequence). This CDR3 is built from 14 residues. CDR3 residues: CAWRPEQINYGYTF. The CDR3 nucleotides read TGTGCCTGGAGGCCGGAACAGATTAACTATGGCTACACCTTC.

The chain employs TRBV7-8 and TRBJ1-5; unclear D gene. Germline V CDR1 and CDR2: SGHVS, FQNEAQ. Trimming took 2 bases from V and 8 from J, leaving 10 bases between them. This CDR3 has 13 residues. The CDR3 here is CASSLTAQEPQHF. The CDR3 DNA reads TGTGCCAGCAGCTTAACTGCCCAGGAGCCCCAGCATTTT.

V usage is TRBV11-2 and J usage is TRBJ1-5; D is perhaps TRBD1 (5 bases). There are 15 residues in the CDR3. Trimming removed 0 bases from V and 2 bases from J, with 8 bases in between. Germline CDR1 and CDR2: SGHAT and FQNNGV. The CDR3 sequence is CASSLERGGNQPQHF. For the CDR3, the DNA is TGTGCCAGCAGCTTAGAGCGGGGGGGCAATCAGCCCCAGCATTTT.

This sequence joins TRBV18 and TRBJ1-3, with 7 bases aligning to TRBD1. The CDR3 sequence is 19 residues long. V lost 3 bases to trimming and J lost 0 bases; unmatched junction nucleotides: 14. Germline CDR1 reads KGHSH; CDR2 reads LQKENI. CDR3 coding DNA: TGTGCCAGCTCACCTCTGGCAGGGGGAAGCGCTAACTCTGGAAACACCATATATTTT. The encoded protein is CASSPLAGGSANSGNTIYF.

V gene TRBV18 combines with J gene TRBJ1-2; D may be TRBD1 (5 bases). V lost 3 bases and J 0 bases, leaving 11 bases between the germline ends. Germline V lookup: CDR1 KGHSH, CDR2 LQKENI. This CDR3 comprises 15 residues. CDR3 in DNA: TGTGCCAGCTCACCCGATGCAGGGCCTAACTATGGCTACACCTTC. Protein product: CASSPDAGPNYGYTF.

The V call is TRBV27, the J call TRBJ2-7; TRBD2 is a possible D gene (5 bases). This CDR3 has 16 residues. V dropped 2 bases and J dropped 0 bases, with 14 bases sitting between them. From germline, CDR1 is MNHEY and CDR2 SMNVEV (reference sequence). The CDR3 here is CASSLGPVRASYEQYF. In nucleotides, the CDR3 is TGTGCCAGCAGTTTAGGCCCGGTGAGGGCCTCCTACGAGCAGTACTTC.

The rearrangement uses TRBV6-1 and TRBJ2-4; no reliable D call. The CDR3 spans 13 residues. Trimming removed 5 bases at V and 2 bases at J, with 7 bases between. Per germline, CDR1 MNHNS and CDR2 SASEGT. CDR3 bases: TGTGCCAGCAGTCAAGGACCCAAAAACATTCAGTACTTC. Translating gives CASSQGPKNIQYF.

The CDR3 DNA sequence: TGTGCCAGCTCACAGGTTAGCGGGGAGACTGAAGCTTTCTTT. Translation: CASSQVSGETEAFF. The V and J genes are TRBV18 and TRBJ1-1; D gene unclear. The germline gives CDR1 KGHSH, CDR2 LQKENI. With 4 bases removed from V and 5 bases from J, the gap between germline ends came to 14 bases. The CDR3 totals 14 residues.

The genes are TRBV27 and TRBJ1-1, with TRBD1 identical over 9 bases. Per germline, CDR1 MNHEY and CDR2 SMNVEV (reference sequence). The CDR3 totals 15 residues. Trimming removed 6 bases from V and 4 bases from J; junction bases left unmatched: 9. CDR3 amino acids: CASSQKTGGVTEAFF. The CDR3 region has the DNA TGTGCCAGCAGCCAGAAGACAGGGGGAGTCACTGAAGCTTTCTTT.

In this sample, this clone turned up a few times. This chain uses TRBV5-1 with TRBJ1-2, with 8 nucleotides matching TRBD1. From germline, CDR1 is SGHRS and CDR2 YFSETQ. The CDR3 runs 13 residues. J lost 4 bases, V lost 5 bases, and 4 bases had no gene match. The chain's CDR3 is CASRGTGIYGYTF. The CDR3 DNA is TGCGCCAGCAGGGGGACAGGCATCTATGGCTACACCTTC.

This clone was recorded once. The chain joins TRBV7-2 to TRBJ2-3; 7 bases are shared with TRBD2. Germline V lookup: CDR1 SGHTA, CDR2 FQGNSA. Germline trimming cut 0 bases from V and 2 bases from J; bases unmatched to any gene: 5. The CDR3 has 16 amino acids. The CDR3: CASSLAFSGYTDTQYF. In DNA, the CDR3 is TGTGCCAGCAGCTTAGCGTTTAGCGGGTACACAGATACGCAGTATTTT.

The chain couples TRBV6-1 to TRBJ2-7; 8 bases align to TRBD1. V trimming: 7 bases; J trimming: 6 bases; junction bases outside the gene matches: 11. There are 14 residues in the CDR3. Germline CDR1 MNHNS, CDR2 SASEGT. The CDR3 DNA reads TGTGCCAGCATTCTGGACAGGGCGATAGGCGAGCAGTACTTC. Amino acids: CASILDRAIGEQYF.

This clone was seen just once. The chain has TRBV11-1 and TRBJ2-2; TRBD1 might be the D (6 bases). CDR3 length: 17 residues. The V and J ends lost 5 bases and 0 bases respectively, with 16 bases between them. Per the germline V gene, CDR1 is SGHAT and CDR2 is FQDESV (reference sequence). The CDR3: CASSALGAEANTGELFF. CDR3 in DNA: TGTGCCAGCAGCGCTCTGGGGGCGGAGGCGAACACCGGGGAGCTGTTTTTT.

This clone was seen just once. The rearrangement uses TRBV5-1 and TRBJ2-3; 9 nucleotides agree with TRBD1. J was trimmed by 7 bases and V by 6 bases; bases with no gene match: 3. Germline lookup yields CDR1 SGHRS and CDR2 YFSETQ. This CDR3 spans 12 amino acids. The CDR3 region is CASTTGGNTQYF. Written as DNA, the CDR3 is TGCGCCAGCACGACAGGGGGTAATACGCAGTATTTT.

CDR3 protein: CASSLGPGGRNNEQFF. The CDR3, as DNA: TGTGCCAGCAGCTTGGGGCCTGGAGGTCGAAACAATGAGCAGTTCTTC. The J gene is TRBJ2-1, the V gene TRBV7-6; either TRBD1 or TRBD2 may fit D (5 bases each). The CDR3 runs 16 residues. The V gene's germline CDR1 is SGHVS and CDR2 FNYEAQ. Between the trimmed V and J ends, which lost 3 bases and 5 bases, there was a span of 17 bases.

This chain uses TRBV10-2 with TRBJ2-1; a possible D gene is TRBD2 (7 bases). The germline V and J ends were trimmed by 3 bases and 6 bases, with 12 bases remaining between them. In germline, CDR1 is WSHSY, CDR2 SAAADI. This CDR3 region has 14 residues. The DNA of the CDR3 is TGCGCCAGCAGTGATGAGGGGGGGCGCAATGAGCAGTTCTTC. It translates to CASSDEGGRNEQFF.

The chain links TRBV6-5 to TRBJ2-3; TRBD2 matches at 9 bases. Germline CDR1 MNHEY, CDR2 SVGAGI. Trimming cost V 9 bases and J 1 base; bases outside gene matches: 5. The CDR3 extends over 14 amino acids. The CDR3 nucleotides are TGTGCCAGTCGAGCGGGAGGCGGCACAGATACGCAGTATTTT. Translation gives CASRAGGGTDTQYF.

The chain links TRBV21-1 to TRBJ1-3; the listed D gene, TRBD1, was not tested against the DNA. TRBV21-1 is an annotated pseudogene. The CDR3 runs to 18 residues. The chain's CDR3 is CASSPRDRAPLTGNTIYF. CDR3 bases: TGTGCCAGCAGCCCCCGGGACAGGGCCCCACTCACTGGAAACACCATATATTTT.

The chain is built from TRBV18 and TRBJ2-1; D is possibly TRBD1 (6 bases). This CDR3 comprises 16 residues. The ends were cut back, 2 bases at V and 4 bases at J, with 15 bases in the middle. Germline V gives CDR1 KGHSH, CDR2 LQKENI. CDR3 loop: CASSPRDRDIYNEQFF. DNA for the CDR3: TGTGCCAGCTCACCAAGGGACCGGGACATATACAATGAGCAGTTCTTC.

The rearrangement links TRBV28 to TRBJ1-1; D is undetermined. The CDR3 is 11 residues long. The germline CDR1 and CDR2 sequences are MDHEN and SYDVKM. Here the CDR3 DNA reads TGTGTGGTACCCTCTAACACTGAAGCTTTCTTT. It codes for CVVPSNTEAFF.